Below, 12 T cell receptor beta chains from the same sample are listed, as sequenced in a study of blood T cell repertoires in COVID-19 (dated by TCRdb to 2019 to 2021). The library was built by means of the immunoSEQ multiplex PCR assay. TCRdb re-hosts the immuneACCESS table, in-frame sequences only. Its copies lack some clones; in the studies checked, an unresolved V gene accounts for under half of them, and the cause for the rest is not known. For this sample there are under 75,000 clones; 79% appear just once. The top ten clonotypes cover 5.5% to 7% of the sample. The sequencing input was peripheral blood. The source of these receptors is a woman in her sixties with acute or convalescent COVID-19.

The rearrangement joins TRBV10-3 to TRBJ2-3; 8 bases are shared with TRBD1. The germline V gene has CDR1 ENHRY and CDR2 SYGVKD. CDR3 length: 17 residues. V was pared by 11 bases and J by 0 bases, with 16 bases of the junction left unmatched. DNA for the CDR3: TGTGCCGCAACCACCGGGACGACAGGGGCGAGCACAGATACGCAGTATTTT. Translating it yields CAATTGTTGASTDTQYF.

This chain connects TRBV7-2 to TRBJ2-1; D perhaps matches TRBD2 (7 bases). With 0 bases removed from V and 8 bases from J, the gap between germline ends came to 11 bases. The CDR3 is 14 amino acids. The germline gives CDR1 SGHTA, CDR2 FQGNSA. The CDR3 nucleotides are TGTGCCAGCAGCTTAGCGGGGGCGGGGGATGAGCAGTTCTTC. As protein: CASSLAGAGDEQFF.

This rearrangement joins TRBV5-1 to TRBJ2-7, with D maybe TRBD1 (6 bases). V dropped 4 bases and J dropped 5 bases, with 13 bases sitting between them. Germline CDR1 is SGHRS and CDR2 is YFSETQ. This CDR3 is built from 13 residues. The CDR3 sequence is CASSPQGSHEQYF. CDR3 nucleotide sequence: TGCGCCAGCAGCCCCCAGGGGTCGCACGAGCAGTACTTC.

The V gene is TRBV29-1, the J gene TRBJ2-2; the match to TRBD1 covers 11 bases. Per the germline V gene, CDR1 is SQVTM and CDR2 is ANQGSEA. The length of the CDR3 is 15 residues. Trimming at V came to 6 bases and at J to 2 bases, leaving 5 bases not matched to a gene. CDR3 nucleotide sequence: TGCAGCGTCGTCGGACAGGGGGCAAACACCGGGGAGCTGTTTTTT. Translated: CSVVGQGANTGELFF.

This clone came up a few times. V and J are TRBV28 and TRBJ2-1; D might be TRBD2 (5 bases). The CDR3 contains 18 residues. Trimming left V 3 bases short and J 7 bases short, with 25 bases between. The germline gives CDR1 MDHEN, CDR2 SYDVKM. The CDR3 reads CASSLIDPGSSTRNEQFF. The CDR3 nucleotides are TGTGCCAGCAGTTTGATCGACCCCGGCTCTAGCACGAGGAATGAGCAGTTCTTC.

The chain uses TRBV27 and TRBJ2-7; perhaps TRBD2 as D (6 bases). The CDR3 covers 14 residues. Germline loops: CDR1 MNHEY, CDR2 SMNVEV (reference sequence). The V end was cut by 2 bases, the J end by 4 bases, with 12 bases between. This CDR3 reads CASSLGGAEYEQYF. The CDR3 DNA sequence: TGTGCCAGCAGTTTAGGAGGGGCAGAATACGAGCAGTACTTC.

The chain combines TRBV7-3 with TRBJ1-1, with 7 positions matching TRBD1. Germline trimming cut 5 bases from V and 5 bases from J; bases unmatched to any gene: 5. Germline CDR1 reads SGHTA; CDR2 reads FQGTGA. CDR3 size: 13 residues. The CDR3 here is CASSTDRNTEAFF. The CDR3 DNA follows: TGTGCCAGCAGCACGGACAGGAATACTGAAGCTTTCTTT.

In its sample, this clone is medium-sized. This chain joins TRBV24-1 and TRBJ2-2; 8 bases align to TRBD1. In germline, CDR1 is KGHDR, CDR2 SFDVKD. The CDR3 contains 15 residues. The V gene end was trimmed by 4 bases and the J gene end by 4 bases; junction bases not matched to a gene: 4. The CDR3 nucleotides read TGTGCCACCAGTGACCCGGACAGGGCCACCGGGGAGCTGTTTTTT. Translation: CATSDPDRATGELFF.

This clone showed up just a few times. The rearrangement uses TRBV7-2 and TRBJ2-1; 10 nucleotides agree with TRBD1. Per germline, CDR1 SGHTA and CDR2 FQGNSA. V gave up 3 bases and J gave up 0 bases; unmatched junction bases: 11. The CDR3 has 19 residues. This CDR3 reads CASSFGPRDRGSSYNEQFF. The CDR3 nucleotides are TGTGCCAGCAGCTTCGGTCCGAGGGACAGGGGTAGCTCCTACAATGAGCAGTTCTTC.

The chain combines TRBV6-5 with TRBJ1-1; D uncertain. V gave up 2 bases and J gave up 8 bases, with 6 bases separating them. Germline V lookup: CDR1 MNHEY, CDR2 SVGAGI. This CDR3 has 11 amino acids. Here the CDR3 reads CASSYVAEAFF. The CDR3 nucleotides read TGTGCCAGCAGTTACGTGGCAGAAGCTTTCTTT.

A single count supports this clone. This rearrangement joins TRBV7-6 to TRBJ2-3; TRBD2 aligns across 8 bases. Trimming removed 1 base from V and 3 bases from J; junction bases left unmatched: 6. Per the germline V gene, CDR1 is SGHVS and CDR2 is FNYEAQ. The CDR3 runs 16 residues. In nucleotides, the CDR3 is TGTGCCAGCAGCTTAGGCGCCCCGGGAGGGACAGATACGCAGTATTTT. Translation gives CASSLGAPGGTDTQYF. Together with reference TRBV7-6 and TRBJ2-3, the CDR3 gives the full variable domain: GAGVSQSPRYKVTKRGQDVALRCDPISGHVSLYWYRQALGQGPEFLTYFNYEAQQDKSGLPNDRFSAERPEGSISTLTIQRTEQRDSAMYRCASSLGAPGGTDTQYFGPGTRLTVL.

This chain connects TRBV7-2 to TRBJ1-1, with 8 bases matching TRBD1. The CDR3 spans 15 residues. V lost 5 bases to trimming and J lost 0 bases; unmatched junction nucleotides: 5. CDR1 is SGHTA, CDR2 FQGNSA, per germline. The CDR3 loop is CASSPRTGLNTEAFF. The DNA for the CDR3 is TGTGCCAGCAGCCCCCGGACAGGGCTGAACACTGAAGCTTTCTTT.